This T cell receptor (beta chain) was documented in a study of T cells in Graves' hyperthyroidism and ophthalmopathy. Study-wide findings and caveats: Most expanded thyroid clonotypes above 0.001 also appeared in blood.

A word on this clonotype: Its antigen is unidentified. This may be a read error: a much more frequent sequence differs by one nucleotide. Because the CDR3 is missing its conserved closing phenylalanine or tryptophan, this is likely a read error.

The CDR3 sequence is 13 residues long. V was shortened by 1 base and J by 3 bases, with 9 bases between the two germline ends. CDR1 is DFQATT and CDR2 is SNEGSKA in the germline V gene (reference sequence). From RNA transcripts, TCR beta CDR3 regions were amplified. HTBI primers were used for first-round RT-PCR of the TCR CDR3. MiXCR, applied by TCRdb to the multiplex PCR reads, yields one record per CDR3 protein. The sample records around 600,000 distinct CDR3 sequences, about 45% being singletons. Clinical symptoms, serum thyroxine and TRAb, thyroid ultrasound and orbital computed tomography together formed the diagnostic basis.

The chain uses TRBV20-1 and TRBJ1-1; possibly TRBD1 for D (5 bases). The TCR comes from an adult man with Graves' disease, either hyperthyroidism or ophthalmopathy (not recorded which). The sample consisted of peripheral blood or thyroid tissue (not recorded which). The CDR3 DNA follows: TGCAGTGCTAGAGTAGGGGTAGACACTGAAGCTTTCCTT. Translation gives CSARVGVDTEAFL.